This T cell receptor beta chain was profiled in a study of blood T cell repertoires in COVID-19 (dated by TCRdb to about 2020). Regarding the complete study: The collaborator samples originated in the United States, Italy and Spain and spanned the acute and convalescent phases of COVID-19. Deeply sampled blood TCRbeta repertoires from subjects exposed to, actively infected with, or recovered from COVID-19 were included in the dataset. Where HLA class I and class II types were available, the types were taken from metadata supplied by the sample provider, not from assay-based typing. The material from the prospective study consisted of cDNA or gDNA derived from T cells, B-cell-depleted T cells, or PBMCs. Sample metadata almost always included a de-identified subject ID, COVID-19 status, age in years and sex. The repertoires were released in a freely available public database meant as a resource for research on the immune response to SARS-CoV-2. Samples were obtained from the ongoing ImmuneRACE study (first 160 participants) and from 1,254 subjects provided by 6 global collaborators.

Each collaborating institution followed its own protocols to collect whole blood in K2EDTA tubes. Collaborator samples were shipped for TCRbeta analysis as frozen whole blood, isolated PBMCs, or DNA extracted from either sample type. V is pared back by 5 bases and J by 3 bases, with 18 bases lying between the germline termini. According to the germline V gene, CDR1 reads MDHEN and CDR2 reads SYDVKM. The CDR3 goes from the cysteine to the phenylalanine over 16 residues. CDR3 DNA is the only sequence kept; it has 48 bases, read in frame from the first base. As concerns this clone: Its specific antigen is unknown. No base qualities exist here, and no much larger clone lies one base off it.

Broad study findings and their caveats: The amount of clinical and demographic metadata varied by source and participant and was provided uncurated.

TCRbeta CDR3 regions were amplified from genomic DNA using the immunoSEQ Assay, a bias-controlled multiplex PCR. The paper's processing steps were these. Nucleated cell counts per sample were estimated from amplification of reference gene primers within the assay. Sequence reads were collapsed and filtered to measure the absolute abundance of every unique TCRbeta CDR3 rearrangement. Productive Simpson clonality was computed per sample as the square root of Simpson's diversity index over productive rearrangements. In its TCRdb copy, this immuneACCESS table keeps in-frame sequences only and misses some clones. Where compared with another copy, unresolved V genes explain less than half of these, and the others have no known cause. The V and J calls and clone size were taken over from that table, and D and trimming were inferred from the DNA. The sample table lists more than 300,000 clones, 86% of them with a count of one. The leading ten clones occupy around 1.5% of the sample.

This clonotype was sampled from a woman aged 45-65 years with acute or convalescent COVID-19. In this chain, TRBV28 is recombined with TRBJ2-3, with TRBD1 perhaps the D gene, on 5 matching bases. The sample consisted of peripheral blood. In nucleotides, the sequence is TGTGCCAGCAGTCCCCCCGGTGGGGCTCAGACAGATACGCAGTATTTT. Its coded protein is CASSPPGGAQTDTQYF.